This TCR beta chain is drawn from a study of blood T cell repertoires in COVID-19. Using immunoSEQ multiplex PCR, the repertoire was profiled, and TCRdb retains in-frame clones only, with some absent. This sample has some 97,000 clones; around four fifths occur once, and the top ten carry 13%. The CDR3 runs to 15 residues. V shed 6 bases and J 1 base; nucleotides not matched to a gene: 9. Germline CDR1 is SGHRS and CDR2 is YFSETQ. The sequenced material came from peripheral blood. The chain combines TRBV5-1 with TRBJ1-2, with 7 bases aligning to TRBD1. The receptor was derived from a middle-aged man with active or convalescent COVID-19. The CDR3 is CASKPGQRGNYGYTF. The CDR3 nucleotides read TGCGCCAGCAAACCGGGACAGAGGGGTAACTATGGCTACACCTTC.